This is a list of T cell receptor beta chains from one sample in a study of blood T cell repertoires in COVID-19. Generated by immunoSEQ multiplex PCR, the TCRdb table keeps only in-frame clones and is missing some. The sample shows about 480,000 clones, 88% of them seen only once. Source material: PBMCs or T cells enriched from blood (not recorded which). The source is a middle-aged woman who had recovered from COVID-19. The CDR3 runs from the conserved cysteine through the conserved F or W. Each record gives: D gene, V gene, J gene, CDR3 DNA, CDR3 protein. The D gene is left open where the match is weak.

D: TRBD2
V: TRBV5-1
J: TRBJ2-1
DNA: TGCGCCAGCTCCATACAAGGATCTAGCGGCCCTAATGAGCAGTTCTTC
CDR3: CASSIQGSSGPNEQFF

D: .
V: TRBV12-3/TRBV12-4
J: TRBJ1-6
DNA: TGTGCCATCAGAACGGGAAATTCACCCCTCCACTTT
CDR3: CAIRTGNSPLHF

D: .
V: TRBV6-1
J: TRBJ1-1
DNA: TGTGCCAGCAGTGAAGCCGGGAGTGGGATGGAAGCTTTCTTT
CDR3: CASSEAGSGMEAFF

D: TRBD2
V: TRBV15
J: TRBJ2-3
DNA: TGTGCCACCAGCAGACCAACTAGCGCCGCAGATACGCAGTATTTT
CDR3: CATSRPTSAADTQYF

D: .
V: TRBV2
J: TRBJ1-2
DNA: TGTGCCAGCGGTGATCTTTCCCGTGGCTACACCTTC
CDR3: CASGDLSRGYTF

D: TRBD1
V: TRBV7-2
J: TRBJ1-2
DNA: TGTGCCAGCAGCTTGGGACAGCTCCGGGACTATGGCTACACCTTC
CDR3: CASSLGQLRDYGYTF

D: TRBD2
V: TRBV10-3
J: TRBJ2-1
DNA: TGTGCCATCAGGGGACTAGCGGACTACAATGAGCAGTTCTTC
CDR3: CAIRGLADYNEQFF

D: TRBD1
V: TRBV6-2/TRBV6-3
J: TRBJ2-4
DNA: TGTGCCAGCAGTACCACGACAGGGGGCTACATTCAGTACTTC
CDR3: CASSTTTGGYIQYF

D: .
V: TRBV6-1
J: TRBJ1-1
DNA: TGTGCCAGCAGTGAACAGACTGAAGCTTTCTTT
CDR3: CASSEQTEAFF

D: .
V: TRBV5-6
J: TRBJ1-1
DNA: TGTGCCAGCAGCGGGGAGGTTGGGTCTGAAGCTTTCTTT
CDR3: CASSGEVGSEAFF